Listed below are T cell receptor beta chains from one sample, sequenced in a study of T cells in Graves' hyperthyroidism and ophthalmopathy. TCRdb re-called the multiplex PCR reads with MiXCR, one entry per CDR3 protein. The data show around 540,000 distinct CDR3 sequences, with 40% to 55% seen just once and roughly 8.2% held by the top ten. Sequenced sample: peripheral blood or thyroid tissue (not recorded which). Source of these receptors: a woman between 18 and 30 years old with Graves' hyperthyroidism. Both conserved end residues are part of each CDR3. The D gene is left open where the match is weak. Not all rows give a size; the values are once, few, many and, for expanded clones, a class.

CDR3aa	CDR3nt	v_gene	abundance	d_gene	j_gene
CASSRGDRVEKLFF	TGTGCCAGCAGCCGAGGGGACAGGGTGGAAAAACTGTTTTTT	TRBV7-9	-	TRBD1	TRBJ1-4
CASSADRNQPQHF	TGTGCCAGCAGCGCGGATCGCAATCAGCCCCAGCATTTT	TRBV7-6	many	-	TRBJ1-5
CASSEVDSGYTF	TGTGCCAGCAGTGAGGTGGACTCTGGCTACACCTTC	TRBV2	-	-	TRBJ1-2
CANSETPGTLYTIYF	TGTGCCAACAGTGAAACGCCAGGGACGCTCTACACCATATATTTT	TRBV2	many	-	TRBJ1-3
CSVEASEYYGYTF	TGCAGCGTTGAAGCCTCAGAGTACTATGGCTACACCTTC	TRBV29-1	many	-	TRBJ1-2
CASSDRTGFNQPQHF	TGTGCCAGCAGTGACCGGACAGGGTTCAATCAGCCCCAGCATTTT	TRBV6-1	-	TRBD1	TRBJ1-5
CASLRTANTEAFF	TGTGCCAGCCTCCGGACGGCGAACACTGAAGCTTTCTTT	TRBV7-9	-	-	TRBJ1-1
CSARSRVNTEAFF	TGCAGTGCTAGATCCAGGGTGAACACTGAAGCTTTCTTT	TRBV20-1	many	-	TRBJ1-1
CASSEGQGLSEQYF	TGTGCCAGCAGTGAGGGACAGGGTTTGTCGGAGCAGTACTTC	TRBV25-1	-	TRBD1	TRBJ2-7
CASSVEGDYGYTF	TGTGCCAGCAGCGTAGAAGGGGACTATGGCTACACCTTC	TRBV9	-	-	TRBJ1-2
CASSYSSWGNNQPQHF	TGTGCCAGCAGTTACTCGAGTTGGGGGAACAATCAGCCCCAGCATTTT	TRBV2	-	-	TRBJ1-5
CASSIGPHEQYF	TGTGCCAGTAGTATCGGACCACACGAGCAGTACTTC	TRBV19	-	-	TRBJ2-7
CASSAPREWTETQYF	TGTGCCAGCAGCGCGCCGCGAGAGTGGACGGAGACCCAGTACTTC	TRBV7-8	-	-	TRBJ2-5
CASSLTGTIGEQYF	TGTGCCAGCAGCTTGACAGGGACAATTGGCGAGCAGTACTTC	TRBV7-6	few	TRBD1	TRBJ2-7
CACSPSGSNYGYTF	TGTGCCTGCAGCCCATCGGGCAGTAACTATGGCTACACCTTC	TRBV7-8	-	-	TRBJ1-2
CASRVRENSPLHF	TGTGCCAGCAGGGTCAGGGAAAATTCACCCCTCCACTTT	TRBV6-5	-	-	TRBJ1-6
CASSVDFSDTQYF	TGTGCCAGCAGCGTAGACTTCTCAGATACGCAGTATTTT	TRBV9	-	-	TRBJ2-3
CSPWTANTEAFF	TGCAGCCCCTGGACAGCAAACACTGAAGCTTTCTTT	TRBV29-1	-	-	TRBJ1-1
CASSMIVVGPSNQPQHF	TGTGCCAGTAGTATGATTGTCGTGGGGCCTAGCAATCAGCCCCAGCATTTT	TRBV7-2	-	-	TRBJ1-5
CASSQPMTGGRYEQYF	TGCGCCAGCAGCCAACCTATGACAGGGGGACGTTACGAGCAGTACTTC	TRBV7-9	once	TRBD1	TRBJ2-7
CASSHPGKNTEAFF	TGTGCCAGCAGCCATCCCGGTAAGAACACTGAAGCTTTCTTT	TRBV6-5	-	-	TRBJ1-1
CSVAPATSRSYEQYF	TGCAGCGTTGCTCCGGCGACTAGCAGGTCCTACGAGCAGTACTTC	TRBV29-1	many	TRBD2	TRBJ2-7
CSARYTAEKLFF	TGCAGTGCTAGATATACAGCTGAAAAACTGTTTTTT	TRBV20-1	few	-	TRBJ1-4
CAISERTSGINEQFF	TGTGCCATCAGTGAGCGGACTAGCGGGATCAATGAGCAGTTCTTC	TRBV10-3	-	TRBD2	TRBJ2-1
CASSESDRDGYTF	TGCGCCAGCAGTGAGTCGGATAGGGATGGCTACACCTTC	TRBV10-2	many	-	TRBJ1-2
CSVEGTSGRALQETQYF	TGCAGCGTTGAAGGGACTAGCGGGAGGGCCCTCCAAGAGACCCAGTACTTC	TRBV29-1	-	TRBD2	TRBJ2-5
CASTLMGSMNTEAFF	TGTGCCAGCACCCTTATGGGCAGTATGAACACTGAAGCTTTCTTT	TRBV6-2/TRBV6-3	once	-	TRBJ1-1
CASSLRGRATEAFF	TGCGCCAGCAGCTTAAGGGGGCGCGCCACTGAAGCTTTCTTT	TRBV5-1	-	TRBD1	TRBJ1-1
CASSEFGQNTGELYF	TGTGCCAGCAGTGAATTTGGGCAGAACACCGGGGAGCTGTACTTC	TRBV25-1	few	-	TRBJ2-2
CASSQEWREGLLGTQYF	TGCGCCAGCAGCCAAGAGTGGCGGGAGGGCCTCCTCGGGACCCAGTACTTC	TRBV7-9	-	TRBD2	TRBJ2-5
CASSDRAYTEAFF	TGTGCCAGCAGTGACAGGGCATACACTGAAGCTTTCTTT	TRBV25-1	-	-	TRBJ1-1
CATSLAGAAQETQYF	TGCGCCACCAGCTTGGCCGGGGCAGCACAAGAGACCCAGTACTTC	TRBV5-1	-	-	TRBJ2-5
CATSRDQRAIEKLFF	TGTGCCACCAGCAGAGATCAACGGGCGATTGAAAAACTGTTTTTT	TRBV15	-	-	TRBJ1-4
CASKPPEPNTEAFF	TGTGCCAGCAAGCCGCCCGAACCGAACACTGAAGCTTTCTTT	TRBV7-8	-	-	TRBJ1-1
CASSMGRGNTEAFF	TGTGCCAGCAGCATGGGACGGGGGAACACTGAAGCTTTCTTT	TRBV7-2	-	-	TRBJ1-1
CASSFTGLEPQHF	TGTGCCAGCAGTTTTACGGGGTTGGAGCCCCAGCATTTT	TRBV11-1	-	-	TRBJ1-5
CSVLPGRSWETQYF	TGCAGCGTTCTGCCGGGGAGGAGCTGGGAGACCCAGTACTTC	TRBV29-1	-	-	TRBJ2-5
CASSLGDRDNQPQHF	TGTGCCAGCAGCTTAGGGGACAGGGATAATCAGCCCCAGCATTTT	TRBV7-6	-	TRBD1	TRBJ1-5
CASSVGIGKQETQYF	TGTGCCAGCAGCGTAGGGATCGGGAAACAAGAGACCCAGTACTTC	TRBV9	few	-	TRBJ2-5
CSARNRVNYGYTF	TGCAGTGCTAGAAACAGGGTCAACTATGGCTACACCTTC	TRBV20-1	few	-	TRBJ1-2
CASSADSYYNSPLHF	TGTGCCAGCAGCGCCGACAGTTACTATAATTCACCCCTCCACTTT	TRBV5-5	-	-	TRBJ1-6
CASSLAVSSGNTIYF	TGTGCCAGCAGCTTAGCGGTTAGCTCTGGAAACACCATATATTTT	TRBV7-2	many	-	TRBJ1-3
CASSQNLNRGPVDF	TGTGCCAGCAGCCAAAATCTTAACAGGGGACCGGTGGATTTT	TRBV7-8	-	TRBD1	TRBJ2-2
CSASGREYGYTF	TGCAGTGCTAGCGGCAGGGAGTATGGCTACACCTTC	TRBV20-1	many	-	TRBJ1-2
CASSQDGTSNYEQYF	TGTGCCAGCAGCCAAGATGGGACGTCCAACTACGAGCAGTACTTC	TRBV7-9	few	-	TRBJ2-7
CASSLVVPGGLSNQPQHF	TGTGCCAGCAGCTTAGTGGTCCCCGGGGGGCTTAGCAATCAGCCCCAGCATTTT	TRBV7-9	-	-	TRBJ1-5
CATSTVGETQYF	TGTGCCACCAGCACCGTGGGAGAGACCCAGTACTTC	TRBV15	many	-	TRBJ2-5
CSVPQGGTETQYF	TGCAGCGTTCCTCAGGGAGGTACAGAGACCCAGTACTTC	TRBV29-1	many	-	TRBJ2-5
CASSSPGRPYGYTF	TGTGCCAGCAGTTCCCCGGGACGACCATATGGCTACACCTTC	TRBV12-3/TRBV12-4	-	-	TRBJ1-2
CASSFPDRDGSNTEAFF	TGTGCCAGCAGCTTCCCGGACAGGGACGGTAGTAACACTGAAGCTTTCTTT	TRBV7-2	-	TRBD1	TRBJ1-1
CASRVGTIGRF	TGTGCCAGCAGGGTGGGGACTATAGGGCGTTTT	TRBV2	-	-	TRBJ1-4
CASIRMGQNNYGYTF	TGTGCCAGCATCCGAATGGGCCAGAATAACTATGGCTACACCTTC	TRBV2	many	-	TRBJ1-2
CASSYRGFGQNTGELFF	TGTGCCAGCAGTTACCGAGGTTTTGGCCAAAACACCGGGGAGCTGTTTTTT	TRBV6-2/TRBV6-3	once	-	TRBJ2-2